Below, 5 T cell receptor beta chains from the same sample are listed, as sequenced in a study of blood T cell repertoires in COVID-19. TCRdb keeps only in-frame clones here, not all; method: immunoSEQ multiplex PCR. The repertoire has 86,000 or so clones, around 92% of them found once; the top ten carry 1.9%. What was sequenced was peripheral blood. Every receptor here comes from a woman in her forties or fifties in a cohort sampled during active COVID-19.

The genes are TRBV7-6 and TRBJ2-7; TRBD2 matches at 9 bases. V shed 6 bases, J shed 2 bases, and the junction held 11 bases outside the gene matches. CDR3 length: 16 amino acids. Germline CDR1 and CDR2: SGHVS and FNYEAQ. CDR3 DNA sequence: TGTGCCAGCAGTCTAGCAGAGGGACTAGCCCCCTACGAGCAGTACTTC. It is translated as CASSLAEGLAPYEQYF.

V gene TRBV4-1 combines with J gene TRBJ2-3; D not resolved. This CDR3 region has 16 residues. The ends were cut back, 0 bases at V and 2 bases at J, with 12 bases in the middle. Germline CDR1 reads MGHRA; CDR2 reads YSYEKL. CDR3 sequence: CASSQDISQVTDTQYF. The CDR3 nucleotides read TGCGCCAGCAGCCAAGATATCTCCCAGGTCACAGATACGCAGTATTTT.

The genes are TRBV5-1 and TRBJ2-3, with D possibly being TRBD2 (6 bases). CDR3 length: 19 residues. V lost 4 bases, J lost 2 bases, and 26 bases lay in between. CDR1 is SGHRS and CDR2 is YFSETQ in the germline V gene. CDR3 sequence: CASSPDGRGGGPHTDTQYF. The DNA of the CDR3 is TGCGCCAGCAGCCCGGACGGCCGGGGAGGCGGCCCCCACACAGATACGCAGTATTTT.

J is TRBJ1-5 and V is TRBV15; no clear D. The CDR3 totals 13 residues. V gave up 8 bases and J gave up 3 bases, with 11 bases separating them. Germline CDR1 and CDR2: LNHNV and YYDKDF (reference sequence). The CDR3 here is CATSLPPNQPQHF. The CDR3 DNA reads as TGTGCCACCTCTCTACCACCCAATCAGCCCCAGCATTTT.

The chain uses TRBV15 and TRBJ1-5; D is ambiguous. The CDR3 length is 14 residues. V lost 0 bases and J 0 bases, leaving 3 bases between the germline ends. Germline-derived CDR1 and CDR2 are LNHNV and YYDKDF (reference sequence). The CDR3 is CATSRDISNQPQHF. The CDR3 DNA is TGTGCCACCAGCAGAGATATTAGCAATCAGCCCCAGCATTTT. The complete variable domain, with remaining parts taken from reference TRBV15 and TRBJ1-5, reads DAMVIQNPRYQVTQFGKPVTLSCSQTLNHNVMYWYQQKSSQAPKLLFHYYDKDFNNEADTPDNFQSRRPNTSFCFLDIRSPGLGDTAMYLCATSRDISNQPQHFGDGTRLSIL.